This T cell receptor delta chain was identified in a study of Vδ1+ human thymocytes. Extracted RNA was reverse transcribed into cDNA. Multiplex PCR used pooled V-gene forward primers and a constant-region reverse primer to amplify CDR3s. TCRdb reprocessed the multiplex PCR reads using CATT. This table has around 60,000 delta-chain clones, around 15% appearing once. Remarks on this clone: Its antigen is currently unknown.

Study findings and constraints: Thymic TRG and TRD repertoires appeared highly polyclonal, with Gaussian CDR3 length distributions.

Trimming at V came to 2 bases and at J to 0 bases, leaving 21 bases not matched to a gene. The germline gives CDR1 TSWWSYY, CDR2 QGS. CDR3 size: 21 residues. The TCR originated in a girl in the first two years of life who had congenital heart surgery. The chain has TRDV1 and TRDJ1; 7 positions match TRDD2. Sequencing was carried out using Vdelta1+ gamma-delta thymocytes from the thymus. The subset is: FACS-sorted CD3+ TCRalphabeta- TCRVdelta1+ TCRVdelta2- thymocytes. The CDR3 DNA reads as TGTGCTCTTGGGGAAACTCTCCTTCCTTCGAGGGACAGCAGGTACACCGATAAACTCATCTTT. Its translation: CALGETLLPSRDSRYTDKLIF.